One sample yielded the 14 T cell receptor beta chains listed below, sequenced in a study of CD8+CD57+ T cells in acquired aplastic anemia. The patients chosen for sequencing had shown expansion of CD8+CD57+ cells (detected by flow cytometry). Using genomic DNA as the template, TCR beta VDJ and CDR3 profiling was carried out. Using its own MiXCR run on the reads, TCRdb lists one record per CDR3 protein. Here the sample spans approximately 130,000 distinct CDR3 sequences, under 65% being singletons. Sequencing input: sorted CD4+, CD8+, or CD8+CD57+ T cells (not recorded which) from PBMCs. The receptors shown here come from a human donor with aplastic anemia.

The sample holds one count of this clonotype. This rearrangement joins TRBV7-8 to TRBJ1-1; D gene ambiguous. V was clipped by 7 bases and J by 1 base, with 13 bases between them. The CDR3 sequence is 14 residues long. CDR1 is SGHVS and CDR2 is FQNEAQ in the germline V gene. The CDR3 DNA is TGTGCCAGCACTCTCGCTAGGGAGAACACTGAAGCTTTCTTT. Translating it yields CASTLARENTEAFF.

J is TRBJ2-1 and V is TRBV10-3; possibly TRBD2 for D (5 bases). The CDR3 sequence is 13 residues long. Per germline, CDR1 ENHRY and CDR2 SYGVKD. The V gene lost 0 bases and the J gene lost 10 bases, with 10 bases spanning the gap. CDR3 residues: CAISESGNGEQFF. DNA of the CDR3: TGTGCCATCAGTGAGTCCGGGAACGGAGAGCAGTTCTTC.

This clonotype was seen more than once but under ten times. The chain carries TRBV9 and TRBJ2-1, with D possibly matching TRBD2 (6 bases). CDR3 length equals 14 residues. Trimming shortened V by 3 bases and J by 0 bases, and 7 bases separated the two germline ends. The germline gives CDR1 SGDLS, CDR2 YYNGEE. In nucleotides, the CDR3 is TGTGCCAGCAGCGCCGGGAGCTCCTACAATGAGCAGTTCTTC. It translates to CASSAGSSYNEQFF.

This clonotype was seen only a few times. The J gene is TRBJ1-1, the V gene TRBV4-3; D is possibly TRBD1 (5 bases). Germline V lookup: CDR1 LGHNA, CDR2 YSLEER. V lost 0 bases and J lost 0, with 14 bases in between. This CDR3 has 17 amino acids. The CDR3 DNA follows: TGCGCCAGCAGCCAAGATCGGGGGGGGTGGGTGAACACTGAAGCTTTCTTT. The encoded protein is CASSQDRGGWVNTEAFF.

The chain carries TRBV10-3 and TRBJ1-2, with a weak D call TRBD1 (5 bases). CDR1 ENHRY and CDR2 SYGVKD come from the germline V gene. This CDR3 spans 13 amino acids. Deletions cut 3 bases from V and 4 bases from J, with 9 bases between. The CDR3 coding sequence is TGTGCCATCAGTGACAGGGTCCTCTATGGCTACACCTTC. Encoded protein: CAISDRVLYGYTF.

This rearrangement joins TRBV11-1 to TRBJ2-7, with D tentatively TRBD1 or TRBD2 (5 bases each). CDR1 and CDR2 from the germline V gene are SGHAT and FQDESV (reference sequence). The ends were cut back, 2 bases at V and 4 bases at J, with 30 bases in the middle. The CDR3 is 20 residues long. The CDR3 nucleotides read TGTGCCAGCAGCTTATGGTGGCGAGACGGGACGGGTAACATTCGGTACGAGCAGTACTTC. Translation: CASSLWWRDGTGNIRYEQYF.

The V call is TRBV20-1, the J call TRBJ2-7; 8 bases are shared with TRBD2. V shed 2 bases, J shed 6 bases, and the junction held 9 bases outside the gene matches. This CDR3 spans 14 amino acids. Germline V gene data show CDR1 as DFQATT and CDR2 as SNEGSKA (reference sequence). For the CDR3, the DNA is TGCAGTGCTAGATGGCCAGCGGGAGTACGCGAGCAGTACTTC. As protein: CSARWPAGVREQYF.

V is TRBV7-9 and J is TRBJ2-3; tentatively, D is TRBD1 (5 bases). Trimming removed 2 bases from V and 5 bases from J, with 11 bases in between. The CDR3 length is 14 residues. CDR1 SEHNR and CDR2 FQNEAQ come from the germline V gene (reference sequence). The CDR3 protein is CASSLMDKGDTQYF. In DNA, the CDR3 is TGTGCCAGCAGCTTAATGGACAAAGGAGATACGCAGTATTTT. Filled out from reference TRBV7-9 and TRBJ2-3, the complete variable domain reads DTGVSQNPRHKITKRGQNVTFRCDPISEHNRLYWYRQTLGQGPEFLTYFQNEAQLEKSRLLSDRFSAERPKGSFSTLEIQRTEQGDSAMYLCASSLMDKGDTQYFGPGTRLTVL.

This clonotype has at least ten counts. J is TRBJ2-1 and V is TRBV4-3; no clear D. Germline CDR1 reads LGHNA; CDR2 reads YSLEER. Trimming pared 0 bases from V and 10 bases from J, leaving 13 bases between. This CDR3 contains 14 residues. The CDR3 reads CASSQDLLEWEQFF. The CDR3 DNA is TGCGCCAGCAGCCAAGATCTCTTGGAATGGGAGCAGTTCTTC.

The chain carries TRBV7-9 and TRBJ1-2, with D perhaps matching TRBD1 (6 bases). CDR3 size: 13 residues. The germline V and J ends were trimmed by 5 bases and 2 bases, with 9 bases remaining between them. Germline V gene data show CDR1 as SEHNR and CDR2 as FQNEAQ (reference sequence). For the CDR3, the DNA is TGTGCCAGCAGCCCGGGGGCGAACTATGGCTACACCTTC. The encoded protein is CASSPGANYGYTF.

The chain carries TRBV2 and TRBJ2-7; D not certain. CDR1 and CDR2 from the germline V gene are SNHLY and FYNNEI. Trimming shortened V by 2 bases and J by 2 bases, and 10 bases separated the two germline ends. This CDR3 comprises 14 residues. The CDR3 sequence: CASSERTAAYEQYF. DNA for the CDR3: TGTGCCAGCAGTGAACGGACGGCCGCCTACGAGCAGTACTTC.

V is TRBV12-3 or TRBV12-4 and J is TRBJ1-2, with TRBD1 matching 8 bases. CDR3 length: 15 residues. V trimming: 5 bases; J trimming: 2 bases; junction bases outside the gene matches: 7. Written as DNA, the CDR3 is TGTGCCAGCAGTCGGCCGGGACAGGTGAACTATGGCTACACCTTC. It encodes CASSRPGQVNYGYTF.

On this clonotype itself: The junction does not match germline at one end; this may be a read error. This chain uses TRBV11-2 with TRBJ2-2; possible D gene TRBD2, 6 bases. CDR1 is SGHAT and CDR2 is FQNNGV in the germline V gene. This CDR3 comprises 14 residues. DNA of the CDR3: TGTGCCAACAGCCGGAGGGGGAACACCGGGGAGCTGTTTTTT. It codes for CANSRRGNTGELFF.

The J gene is TRBJ1-6, the V gene TRBV5-8; weak D call: TRBD1 (6 bases). CDR1 is SGHTS and CDR2 is YDEGEE in the germline V gene. The CDR3 totals 14 residues. Trimming shortened V by 5 bases and J by 9 bases, and 15 bases separated the two germline ends. CDR3 DNA: TGTGCCAGCAGACAGGGCGCGGGTATTTCACCCCTCCACTTT. Protein sequence: CASRQGAGISPLHF. Full variable domain (missing parts from reference TRBV5-8 and TRBJ1-6): EAGVTQSPTHLIKTRGQQATLRCSPISGHTSVYWYQQALGLGLQFLLWYDEGEERNRGNFPPRFSGRQFPNYSSELNVNALELEDSALYLCASRQGAGISPLHFGNGTRLTVT.